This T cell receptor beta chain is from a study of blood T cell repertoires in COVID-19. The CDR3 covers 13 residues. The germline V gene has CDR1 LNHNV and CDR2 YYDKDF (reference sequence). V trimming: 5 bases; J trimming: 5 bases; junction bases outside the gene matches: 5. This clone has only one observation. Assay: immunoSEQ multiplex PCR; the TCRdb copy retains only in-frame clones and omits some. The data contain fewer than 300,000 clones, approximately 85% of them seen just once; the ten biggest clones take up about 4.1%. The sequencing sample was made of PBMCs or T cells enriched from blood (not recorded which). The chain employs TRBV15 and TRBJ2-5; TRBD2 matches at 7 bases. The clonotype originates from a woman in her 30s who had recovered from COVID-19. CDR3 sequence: CATSRGGVETQYF. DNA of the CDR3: TGTGCCACCAGCCGGGGAGGGGTGGAGACCCAGTACTTC.